This TCR beta chain was observed in a study of CD8+ T cells in alopecia areata. Turning to the study itself: Patients in the treated group were given tofacitinib by mouth, 5 to 10 mg twice a day. Patients took tofacitinib for 6 to 18 months, followed by 6 drug-free months.

The V end lost 6 bases, the J end lost 1 base, and 15 bases lay between the germline ends. Germline V gene lookup returns CDR1 SQVTM and CDR2 ANQGSEA. This CDR3 is 15 amino acids long. Alopecia areata patients gave lesional scalp punch biopsies and peripheral blood samples. PBMCs served as the source from which CD4+ and CD8+ T cells were sorted. Isolated RNA was reverse transcribed into cDNA used as the sequencing template. Profiling relied on immunoSEQ multiplex PCR, and the TCRdb table lists in-frame clones only, not all of them. There are around 200,000 clones in the sample; almost 65% occur only once, and about 1.7% lies in the top ten.

This chain connects TRBV29-1 to TRBJ2-2, with D maybe TRBD1 (5 bases). The sequence was obtained from a human donor with alopecia areata. Sequenced material: CD4+ T cells sorted from blood, taken at week 0. This CDR3 reads CSVAQRTGNTGELFF. The CDR3 DNA reads TGCAGCGTCGCACAGAGAACAGGGAACACCGGGGAGCTGTTTTTT.